This is a list of T cell receptor beta chains from one sample in a study of blood T cell repertoires in COVID-19. Data came from immunoSEQ multiplex PCR; TCRdb stores just in-frame clones and leaves some out. The sample includes approximately 98,000 clones, about 80% of them seen just once. Input material: peripheral blood. The source of these receptors is a man older than 75 with acute or convalescent COVID-19. Each CDR3 is given with its conserved first and last residue. A D gene is named only where the DNA matches it firmly. Some rows have no size entry. The others give once, few or many, or a class for an expanded clone.

V gene	J gene	D gene	clone size	CDR3 protein	CDR3 DNA
TRBV29-1	TRBJ1-4	NA	few	CSVKTPGPTNEKLFF	TGCAGCGTTAAAACCCCAGGGCCAACTAATGAAAAACTGTTTTTT
TRBV10-1	TRBJ2-1	TRBD2	NA	CASARKRESEQFF	TGCGCCAGCGCGAGGAAGCGGGAGAGTGAGCAGTTCTTC
TRBV4-3	TRBJ1-1	NA	once	CASSQGKGGFTEAFF	TGCGCCAGCAGCCAAGGGAAGGGAGGGTTCACTGAAGCTTTCTTT
TRBV21-1	TRBJ2-6	NA	NA	CASSKETGVGANVLTF	TGTGCCAGCAGCAAAGAGACAGGCGTTGGGGCCAACGTCCTGACTTTC
TRBV29-1	TRBJ2-3	NA	once	CSAETAWDTTDTQYF	TGCAGCGCCGAAACCGCCTGGGACACAACAGATACGCAGTATTTT
TRBV7-2	TRBJ1-2	TRBD1	NA	CASSSRDRNLEYGYTF	TGTGCCAGCAGCTCCCGGGACAGGAATCTAGAATATGGCTACACCTTC
TRBV10-3	TRBJ2-1	TRBD1	NA	CAPHPGQGFYNEQFF	TGTGCCCCTCATCCTGGACAGGGCTTCTACAATGAGCAGTTCTTC
TRBV7-2	TRBJ2-3	TRBD2	NA	CASSLEAGEVDTQYF	TGTGCCAGCAGCTTAGAAGCGGGAGAGGTAGATACGCAGTATTTT
TRBV5-6	TRBJ2-5	NA	NA	CASSFRGGGETQYF	TGTGCCAGCAGCTTCCGGGGAGGAGGGGAGACCCAGTACTTC
TRBV14	TRBJ1-1	NA	NA	CASSKNTEAFF	TGTGCCAGCAGTAAGAACACTGAAGCTTTCTTT
TRBV10-2	TRBJ2-1	NA	once	CASSDFSISLTDEQFF	TGCGCCAGCAGTGATTTTAGTATCTCCCTCACGGATGAGCAGTTCTTC
TRBV7-9	TRBJ2-7	TRBD1	NA	CASSPLGTGRRSYEQYF	TGTGCCAGCAGCCCCCTTGGGACAGGGAGAAGGTCCTACGAGCAGTACTTC
TRBV7-2	TRBJ1-5	TRBD1	once	CASSLSRDRGQPQHF	TGTGCCAGCAGCCTCTCCCGGGACAGGGGTCAGCCCCAGCATTTT
TRBV11-2	TRBJ2-7	NA	NA	CASSTGIYEQYF	TGTGCCAGCAGCACAGGGATCTACGAGCAGTACTTC
TRBV6-2/TRBV6-3	TRBJ2-1	NA	NA	CASSPDFPNEQFF	TGTGCCAGCAGTCCGGACTTCCCCAATGAGCAGTTCTTC
TRBV5-4	TRBJ2-5	TRBD2	NA	CASSSPATGGLGETQYF	TGTGCCAGCAGTTCCCCTGCCACGGGGGGGCTCGGGGAGACCCAGTACTTC
TRBV3-1/TRBV3-2	TRBJ1-1	NA	NA	CASSQRGKGPEAFF	TGTGCCAGCAGCCAAAGGGGTAAGGGGCCTGAAGCTTTCTTT
TRBV10-3	TRBJ2-7	TRBD2	NA	CAIRTSVGEQYF	TGTGCCATTCGGACTAGTGTTGGGGAGCAGTACTTC
TRBV27	TRBJ1-5	NA	NA	CASSLAPPAAQHF	TGTGCCAGCAGTTTAGCCCCCCCAGCGGCCCAGCATTTT
TRBV5-1	TRBJ1-1	TRBD1	once	CASSLGVLTGVTEAFF	TGCGCCAGCAGCTTGGGGGTCTTAACAGGGGTTACTGAAGCTTTCTTT
TRBV28	TRBJ1-5	NA	NA	CASSSLNQPQHF	TGTGCCAGCAGTTCCCTTAATCAGCCCCAGCATTTT
TRBV27	TRBJ2-2	NA	NA	CASSRSGVLTGELFF	TGTGCCAGCAGCCGGTCAGGGGTCCTCACCGGGGAGCTGTTTTTT
TRBV6-5	TRBJ2-1	NA	NA	CATLEGFGNEQFF	TGTGCCACCCTTGAGGGTTTTGGCAATGAGCAGTTCTTC
TRBV29-1	TRBJ1-5	TRBD1	NA	CSVQGASNQPQHF	TGCAGCGTGCAGGGGGCCAGCAATCAGCCCCAGCATTTT
TRBV30	TRBJ2-7	NA	NA	CAWSPYRVEQYF	TGTGCCTGGAGTCCATACAGGGTCGAGCAGTACTTC